This TCR beta chain derives from a study of blood T cell repertoires in COVID-19. V shed 4 bases and J 3 bases; nucleotides not matched to a gene: 5. From germline, CDR1 is SGHKS and CDR2 YYEKEE (reference sequence). The CDR3 has 15 residues. Libraries were prepared by immunoSEQ multiplex PCR; TCRdb keeps only in-frame clonotypes and omits some of them. In the table there are about 70,000 clones, 87% of which are singletons. The source of this sequence is a woman aged 18 to 35 with acute or convalescent COVID-19. J is TRBJ1-4 and V is TRBV5-5; 8 nucleotides align to TRBD1. The sequenced sample was peripheral blood. CDR3: CASSPEDRANEKLFF. DNA for the CDR3: TGTGCCAGCAGCCCGGAGGACAGGGCTAATGAAAAACTGTTTTTT.